Below, 24 T cell receptor beta chains from the same sample are listed, as sequenced in a study of cytomegalovirus exposure and HLA in healthy donors. Measured with immunoSEQ multiplex PCR; TCRdb has only the in-frame clones, and not every one. The data hold about 240,000 clones, with roughly 89% observed a single time. The sequenced sample consisted of PBMCs. Receptors originate from a young man in good health and CMV-seronegative.

This sequence joins TRBV14 and TRBJ2-7; D gene uncertain. Trimming shortened V by 5 bases and J by 3 bases, and 8 bases separated the two germline ends. CDR3 size: 12 residues. Germline lookup yields CDR1 SGHDN and CDR2 FVKESK. The CDR3, as DNA: TGTGCCAGCAGCTTTACAAGCTACGAGCAGTACTTC. Translated, it gives CASSFTSYEQYF.

This clone has at least ten counts. V gene TRBV27 combines with J gene TRBJ2-5; no clear D gene. The V end was cut by 3 bases, the J end by 7 bases, with 12 bases between. Germline V lookup: CDR1 MNHEY, CDR2 SMNVEV (reference sequence). This CDR3 contains 13 residues. This CDR3 reads CASSFGSARTQYF. CDR3 coding DNA: TGTGCCAGCAGTTTCGGGTCCGCGCGGACCCAGTACTTC.

CDR3 amino acids: CASSRDGGHYYEQYF. CDR3 DNA: TGTGCCAGCAGCCGGGATGGCGGTCACTACTACGAGCAGTACTTC. The chain uses TRBV7-2 and TRBJ2-7, with a tentative D call TRBD2 (5 bases). V was cut by 5 bases and J by 3 bases, with 17 bases left in between. The CDR3 is 15 residues long. The germline CDR1 and CDR2 sequences are SGHTA and FQGNSA.

The chain recombines TRBV5-1 with TRBJ1-1, with D perhaps TRBD1 (5 bases). In germline, CDR1 is SGHRS, CDR2 YFSETQ. This CDR3 region has 15 residues. Trimming pared 5 bases from V and 1 base from J, leaving 15 bases between. Written as DNA, the CDR3 is TGCGCCAGCAGGAGAACCGGGGACTCGAACACTGAAGCTTTCTTT. This encodes CASRRTGDSNTEAFF.

For this clone: Its ends do not fully match the called genes, so a read error is possible. The chain uses TRBV7-2 and TRBJ1-1, with a weak D call TRBD1 (5 bases). The CDR3 has 12 residues. Germline values: CDR1 SGHTA, CDR2 FQGNSA. CDR3: CASSHDRGLAFF. DNA of the CDR3: TGTGCTAGCAGCCACGATCGGGGGTTAGCTTTCTTT.

The chain employs TRBV11-2 and TRBJ2-5; 7 nucleotides match TRBD2. With 8 bases clipped from V and 9 bases from J, the junction kept 6 bases outside the gene matches. This CDR3 spans 11 amino acids. Germline V lookup: CDR1 SGHAT, CDR2 FQNNGV. The CDR3 DNA reads TGTGCCAGCGGGACTCGGGGGGCCCAGTACTTC. Amino acids: CASGTRGAQYF.

This chain connects TRBV19 to TRBJ2-3, with TRBD2 identical over 10 bases. Per germline, CDR1 LNHDA and CDR2 SQIVND (reference sequence). This CDR3 contains 15 residues. With 5 bases clipped from V and 4 bases from J, the junction kept 6 bases outside the gene matches. CDR3 region: CASSAIAGGADTQYF. In nucleotides, the CDR3 is TGTGCCAGTAGTGCCATAGCGGGGGGCGCAGATACGCAGTATTTT. Full variable domain (outside the CDR3, taken from reference TRBV19 and TRBJ2-3): DGGITQSPKYLFRKEGQNVTLSCEQNLNHDAMYWYRQDPGQGLRLIYYSQIVNDFQKGDIAEGYSVSREKKESFPLTVTSAQKNPTAFYLCASSAIAGGADTQYFGPGTRLTVL.

The chain has TRBV11-2 and TRBJ2-3; TRBD1 matches 8 bases. The V gene's germline CDR1 is SGHAT and CDR2 FQNNGV. J lost 4 bases, V lost 4 bases, and 4 bases had no gene match. This CDR3 has 14 residues. CDR3 sequence (DNA): TGTGCCAGCAGCTCGAACAGGGGGGCAGATACGCAGTATTTT. This gives the protein CASSSNRGADTQYF.

This sequence joins TRBV21-1 and TRBJ2-7; the table's D call of TRBD1 was not tested on the DNA. TRBV21-1 is given as a pseudogene. The CDR3 loop spans 10 amino acids. This CDR3 is CASSPYEQYF. CDR3 nucleotide sequence: TGTGCCAGCAGCCCATACGAGCAGTACTTC.

The chain links TRBV19 to TRBJ1-2; 7 bases are shared with TRBD1. CDR3 length: 13 residues. The junction had 6 bases not matched to a gene; V was cut back by 3 bases and J by 8 bases. Germline V gene data show CDR1 as LNHDA and CDR2 as SQIVND (reference sequence). CDR3 in DNA: TGTGCCAGTAGTATCACCAGGGGGGACGGCTACACCTTC. Its translation is CASSITRGDGYTF.

This chain connects TRBV15 to TRBJ2-7; D remains ambiguous. Germline lookup yields CDR1 LNHNV and CDR2 YYDKDF (reference sequence). The CDR3 runs 15 residues. V was pared by 1 base and J by 4 bases, with 14 bases between. This CDR3 reads CATSRGWAARYEQYF. DNA of the CDR3: TGTGCCACCAGCAGAGGCTGGGCAGCTCGTTACGAGCAGTACTTC.

This CDR3 is CASSVAGANVLTF. In DNA, the CDR3 is TGTGCCAGCAGCGTGGCAGGAGCCAACGTCCTGACTTTC. The V gene is TRBV9, the J gene TRBJ2-6; unclear D gene. CDR1 and CDR2 (germline): SGDLS, YYNGEE. CDR3 length: 13 residues. Deletions cut 2 bases from V and 7 bases from J, with 7 bases between. Filled out from reference TRBV9 and TRBJ2-6, the complete variable domain reads DSGVTQTPKHLITATGQRVTLRCSPRSGDLSVYWYQQSLDQGLQFLIQYYNGEERAKGNILERFSAQQFPDLHSELNLSSLELGDSALYFCASSVAGANVLTFGAGSRLTVL.

This clone was observed a handful of times. This chain joins TRBV6-5 and TRBJ2-7; D is possibly TRBD1 (6 bases). Germline CDR1 reads MNHEY; CDR2 reads SVGAGI. The CDR3 contains 13 residues. Trimming took off 2 bases at V and 4 bases at J, with 9 bases between the two ends. Here the CDR3 reads CASSYNREYEQYF. CDR3 DNA sequence: TGTGCCAGCAGTTACAACAGGGAGTACGAGCAGTACTTC.

This chain connects TRBV4-3 to TRBJ1-1, with 8 bases that match TRBD1. The germline gives CDR1 LGHNA, CDR2 YSLEER. This CDR3 is built from 15 residues. Trimming removed 3 bases from V and 3 bases from J; junction bases left unmatched: 6. Written as DNA, the CDR3 is TGCGCCAGCAGCCAGGACAGGGTTAGGGACACTGAAGCTTTCTTT. Translated, it gives CASSQDRVRDTEAFF.

The chain joins TRBV5-1 to TRBJ1-2; a weak D match, TRBD1 (6 bases). The CDR3 spans 13 residues. Trimming pared 2 bases from V and 8 bases from J, leaving 13 bases between. The V gene's germline CDR1 is SGHRS and CDR2 YFSETQ. This CDR3 is CASSFGDNRGYTF. In nucleotides, the CDR3 is TGCGCCAGCAGCTTCGGGGACAACAGGGGCTACACCTTC.

A note on this clone: A read error may account for a junction end that differs from germline. J is TRBJ1-1 and V is TRBV18; 7 bases fit TRBD1. The germline V gene has CDR1 KGHSH and CDR2 LQKENI. The CDR3 is 14 residues long. The CDR3, as DNA: TGTGCCAGCTCACCCATCCCACTTTACAGGGGTTGGGTTTTT. It encodes CASSPIPLYRGWVF.

The chain employs TRBV18 and TRBJ1-2; 8 bases map to TRBD1. V lost 6 bases, J lost 6 bases, and 9 bases stayed unmatched. This CDR3 comprises 14 residues. CDR1 is KGHSH and CDR2 is LQKENI in the germline V gene. Here the CDR3 reads CASSDRTGLDGYTF. The CDR3 coding sequence is TGTGCCAGCTCGGACCGGACAGGGTTGGATGGCTACACCTTC.

V and J are TRBV10-3 and TRBJ1-2, with D uncertain. The CDR3 consists of 15 residues. Germline V gene lookup returns CDR1 ENHRY and CDR2 SYGVKD. V lost 3 bases to trimming and J lost 5 bases, with 16 bases between them. This CDR3 reads CAISETTDGVYGYTF. CDR3 bases: TGTGCCATCAGTGAAACAACCGACGGAGTTTATGGCTACACCTTC.

The chain employs TRBV6-6 and TRBJ1-4; the D is unclear. Between the trimmed V and J ends, which lost 5 bases and 7 bases, there was a span of 11 bases. The CDR3 loop spans 13 amino acids. CDR1 is MNHNY and CDR2 is SVGAGI in the germline V gene (reference sequence). As DNA, the CDR3 is TGTGCCAGCAGTGTCGCAGGAGGTGAAAAACTGTTTTTT. Its protein product is CASSVAGGEKLFF.

This chain uses TRBV11-2 with TRBJ2-6; D gene unclear. The germline gives CDR1 SGHAT, CDR2 FQNNGV. The ends were cut back, 5 bases at V and 1 base at J, with 9 bases in the middle. There are 15 residues in the CDR3. Written as DNA, the CDR3 is TGTGCCAGCAGCCCTACTATATCTGGGGCCAACGTCCTGACTTTC. This codes for CASSPTISGANVLTF.

The V and J genes are TRBV9 and TRBJ1-1; perhaps TRBD1 as D (6 bases). CDR1 is SGDLS, CDR2 YYNGEE, per germline. This CDR3 has 13 amino acids. Between the trimmed V and J ends, which lost 0 bases and 8 bases, there was a span of 11 bases. CDR3 in amino acids: CASSVEDRTEAFF. For the CDR3, the DNA is TGTGCCAGCAGCGTAGAAGACAGGACCGAAGCTTTCTTT.

The chain has TRBV10-1 and TRBJ2-3, with 9 bases aligning to TRBD2. Trimming removed 3 bases from V and 7 bases from J; junction bases left unmatched: 8. From germline, CDR1 is WNHNN and CDR2 SYGVQD (reference sequence). This CDR3 is 15 amino acids long. As DNA, the CDR3 is TGCGCCAGCAGTGAAAGTAGCGGGGGACCCTATACGCAGTATTTT. It encodes CASSESSGGPYTQYF.

The chain couples TRBV7-2 to TRBJ2-5; D perhaps matches TRBD2 (6 bases). The CDR3 extends over 16 amino acids. Trimming cost V 0 bases and J 2 bases, with 13 bases left between them. In germline, CDR1 is SGHTA, CDR2 FQGNSA. In DNA, the CDR3 is TGTGCCAGCAGCTTAGCAGGAGGGATTGTGCAAGAGACCCAGTACTTC. Translating gives CASSLAGGIVQETQYF.

The chain carries TRBV20-1 and TRBJ1-1, with D perhaps TRBD1 (5 bases). This CDR3 has 11 residues. Germline CDR1 DFQATT, CDR2 SNEGSKA (reference sequence). The germline V and J ends were trimmed by 4 bases and 5 bases, with 8 bases remaining between them. The CDR3 DNA follows: TGCAGTGCTATCAGGGTTACTGAAGCTTTCTTT. Translated: CSAIRVTEAFF.